Each of the 21 T cell receptor beta chains below was sequenced from the same sample in a study of shared clonotypes between healthy human individuals. Data came from immunoSEQ multiplex PCR; TCRdb stores just in-frame clones and leaves some out. This table has about 2.4 million clones, 80% to 95% appearing once. Sequencing used naive CD4+ T cells from PBMCs. Specified subset: CD45RA+ positively selected. Receptors originate from a man between 18 and 29 years old in good health. Some clones in this sample may be carry-over from other donors' samples.

The gene calls are TRBV30 and TRBJ1-3; unclear D gene. V lost 4 bases and J lost 2, with 12 bases in between. Germline CDR1 and CDR2: GTSNPN and SVGIG (reference sequence). CDR3 length: 14 residues. This chain's CDR3 is CAWKGFRTGNTIYF. The CDR3 DNA sequence: TGTGCCTGGAAGGGTTTCAGGACTGGAAACACCATATATTTT.

The rearrangement links TRBV30 to TRBJ1-5; perhaps TRBD1 as D (5 bases). This CDR3 contains 13 residues. The germline CDR1 and CDR2 sequences are GTSNPN and SVGIG (reference sequence). V lost 5 bases and J 2 bases, leaving 10 bases between the germline ends. CDR3 sequence reads: CAWGDVGNQPQHF. DNA for the CDR3: TGTGCCTGGGGGGACGTCGGCAATCAGCCCCAGCATTTT.

The rearrangement links TRBV11-2 to TRBJ2-1, with D tentatively TRBD1 or TRBD2 (5 bases each). The germline gives CDR1 SGHAT, CDR2 FQNNGV. CDR3 size: 13 residues. Trimming shortened V by 2 bases and J by 8 bases, and 10 bases separated the two germline ends. This CDR3 is CASSLTGGDEQFF. The CDR3 bases are TGTGCCAGCAGCTTAACAGGAGGCGATGAGCAGTTCTTC.

The chain employs TRBV7-2 and TRBJ1-2; D is perhaps TRBD1 (5 bases). CDR1 and CDR2 (germline): SGHTA, FQGNSA. The V gene lost 6 bases and the J gene lost 2 bases, with 13 bases spanning the gap. The CDR3 contains 14 residues. The chain's CDR3 is CASRTGGRNYGYTF. Written as DNA, the CDR3 is TGTGCCAGCAGAACAGGAGGGAGGAACTATGGCTACACCTTC.

The chain recombines TRBV5-1 with TRBJ1-2; D gene uncertain. This CDR3 spans 15 amino acids. Trimming took off 0 bases at V and 7 bases at J, with 16 bases between the two ends. The germline CDR1 and CDR2 sequences are SGHRS and YFSETQ. CDR3 nucleotides: TGCGCCAGCAGCTTGGTGGGCGGCGTAACCAGTGGCTACACCTTC. Translation gives CASSLVGGVTSGYTF.

V and J are TRBV28 and TRBJ1-1, with a tentative D call TRBD1 (5 bases). Germline values: CDR1 MDHEN, CDR2 SYDVKM. The ends were cut back, 5 bases at V and 6 bases at J, with 16 bases in the middle. The CDR3 is 14 amino acids. CDR3 DNA: TGTGCCAGCAGTCCCGGGACTAAGGACGCTGAAGCTTTCTTT. Encoded protein: CASSPGTKDAEAFF.

This sequence joins TRBV7-2 and TRBJ1-5; D remains unclear. There are 14 residues in the CDR3. Germline V gene sequence: CDR1 SGHTA, CDR2 FQGNSA. Trimming removed 4 bases at V and 0 bases at J, with 7 bases between. CDR3 sequence reads: CASSWTDSNQPQHF. The CDR3, as DNA: TGTGCCAGCAGCTGGACGGATAGCAATCAGCCCCAGCATTTT.

CDR3 protein: CAWRWGSLDEQFF. In nucleotides, the CDR3 is TGTGCCTGGAGATGGGGGAGCCTCGATGAGCAGTTCTTC. This rearrangement joins TRBV30 to TRBJ2-1, with D perhaps TRBD1 or TRBD2 (5 bases each). Germline V CDR1 and CDR2: GTSNPN, SVGIG (reference sequence). The ends were cut back, 3 bases at V and 8 bases at J, with 14 bases in the middle. CDR3 size: 13 residues.

The chain carries TRBV6-6 and TRBJ2-5; 8 bases are shared with TRBD2. Germline CDR1 and CDR2: MNHNY and SVGAGI (reference sequence). This CDR3 spans 15 amino acids. Trimming removed 2 bases from V and 5 bases from J; junction bases left unmatched: 7. For the CDR3, the DNA is TGTGCCAGCAGTTACGGCCTAGCGGGCCGGGAGACCCAGTACTTC. It is translated as CASSYGLAGRETQYF.

In nucleotides, the CDR3 is TGTGCCAGCAGCCCAACCCCGGGCGGAAACACCATATATTTT. This codes for CASSPTPGGNTIYF. The rearrangement uses TRBV9 and TRBJ1-3, with D unresolved. The CDR3 is 14 residues long. Germline CDR1 and CDR2: SGDLS and YYNGEE. V lost 4 bases and J 4 bases, leaving 12 bases between the germline ends.

This chain connects TRBV7-9 to TRBJ2-7; TRBD2 matches at 9 bases. J lost 9 bases, V lost 4 bases, and 16 bases had no gene match. The CDR3 is 16 residues long. Germline CDR1 is SEHNR and CDR2 is FQNEAQ (reference sequence). The CDR3 nucleotides read TGTGCCAGCAGCTCTGAGGCAGCGGGAGGCTTTATCGCGCAGTACTTC. This codes for CASSSEAAGGFIAQYF.

Concerning this clone itself: One junction end does not reproduce the germline sequence, and a read error may be involved. The chain links TRBV18 to TRBJ2-1; D not certain. This CDR3 is built from 13 residues. CDR1 is KGHSH and CDR2 is LQKENI in the germline V gene. Here the CDR3 DNA reads TGTGCCAGCTCACGAGACTCCGACAATGAGCAGTTCTTC. It specifies CASSRDSDNEQFF.

V usage is TRBV19 and J usage is TRBJ2-2, with D tentatively TRBD2 (6 bases). Between the trimmed V and J ends, which lost 3 bases and 2 bases, there was a span of 19 bases. CDR1 is LNHDA, CDR2 SQIVND, per germline (reference sequence). The CDR3 has 18 amino acids. This chain's CDR3 is CASSMLLEGLLNTGELFF. CDR3 DNA: TGTGCCAGTAGTATGTTGCTGGAGGGTCTACTAAACACCGGGGAGCTGTTTTTT.

Of note for this clone: Distinct nucleotide sequences in the sample also encode this CDR3. For the CDR3, the DNA is TGTGCCAGCAGCCTCGAGCGGGGGAACACTGAAGCTTTCTTT. Its protein product is CASSLERGNTEAFF. The chain couples TRBV11-2 to TRBJ1-1; D ambiguous. The length of the CDR3 is 14 residues. The germline V and J ends were trimmed by 5 bases and 1 base, with 11 bases remaining between them. Germline V gene data show CDR1 as SGHAT and CDR2 as FQNNGV.

This clone was seen a single time. The chain employs TRBV27 and TRBJ2-4; possible D gene TRBD2, 6 bases. Trimming took 7 bases from V and 7 from J, leaving 20 bases between them. This CDR3 has 15 amino acids. CDR1 and CDR2 from the germline V gene are MNHEY and SMNVEV (reference sequence). The CDR3 DNA follows: TGTGCCAGCACCGCCCTCGGCCTTGGGGGGAACATTCAGTACTTC. The encoded protein is CASTALGLGGNIQYF.

The rearrangement links TRBV28 to TRBJ1-5; 9 nucleotides agree with TRBD1. Per germline, CDR1 MDHEN and CDR2 SYDVKM. With V trimmed by 5 bases and J by 0 bases, 11 bases remained unmatched. The CDR3 is made up of 18 amino acids. In DNA, the CDR3 is TGTGCCAGCAGTGGGCGGGACAGGGAGCCTTATAGCAATCAGCCCCAGCATTTT. Residues: CASSGRDREPYSNQPQHF. The variable domain in full, with the rest retrieved from reference TRBV28 and TRBJ1-5, is DVKVTQSSRYLVKRTGEKVFLECVQDMDHENMFWYRQDPGLGLRLIYFSYDVKMKEKGDIPEGYSVSREKKERFSLILESASTNQTSMYLCASSGRDREPYSNQPQHFGDGTRLSIL.

This clone was seen a single time. The chain employs TRBV4-1 and TRBJ2-1; possible D gene TRBD2, 6 bases. CDR1 MGHRA and CDR2 YSYEKL come from the germline V gene. Deletions cut 7 bases from V and 6 bases from J, with 25 bases between. The CDR3 spans 17 residues. The CDR3 DNA is TGCGCCAGCACCAACGCCCGCGGGATAGTCGTAACCAATGAGCAGTTCTTC. Amino acids: CASTNARGIVVTNEQFF.

The rearrangement joins TRBV15 to TRBJ2-7; no firm D call. This CDR3 has 17 amino acids. Trimming shortened V by 3 bases and J by 4 bases, and 22 bases separated the two germline ends. The germline V gene encodes CDR1 LNHNV and CDR2 YYDKDF (reference sequence). Here the CDR3 reads CATSSEGRYLYRYEQYF. CDR3 DNA: TGTGCCACCAGCAGCGAAGGTCGATATCTCTATCGGTACGAGCAGTACTTC.

This clone is a singleton in its sample. Other DNA sequences within the sample encode an identical CDR3. The V gene is TRBV5-5, the J gene TRBJ1-2, with TRBD1 as a possible D gene (5 bases). CDR1 and CDR2 from the germline V gene are SGHKS and YYEKEE (reference sequence). V lost 2 bases to trimming and J lost 4 bases, with 6 bases between them. The CDR3 totals 12 residues. The DNA for the CDR3 is TGTGCCAGCAGCTTAGACAGCTATGGCTACACCTTC. Translation: CASSLDSYGYTF.

This clone has only a few counts. The chain recombines TRBV30 with TRBJ1-1, with 8 bases identical to TRBD1. CDR1 is GTSNPN, CDR2 SVGIG, per germline (reference sequence). The CDR3 consists of 11 residues. V trimming: 3 bases; J trimming: 11 bases; junction bases outside the gene matches: 5. CDR3 in amino acids: CAWSLDREAFF. CDR3 nucleotide sequence: TGTGCCTGGAGCTTGGACAGGGAGGCTTTCTTT.

V gene TRBV7-9 combines with J gene TRBJ2-7; D is possibly TRBD1 (6 bases). CDR1 is SEHNR and CDR2 is FQNEAQ in the germline V gene (reference sequence). The CDR3 covers 14 residues. Between the trimmed V and J ends, which lost 2 bases and 6 bases, there was a span of 14 bases. The DNA for the CDR3 is TGTGCCAGCAGCTTACAGGGGAAATTATCCGAGCAGTACTTC. Translation gives CASSLQGKLSEQYF.